This T cell receptor (beta chain) was recovered during a study of blood T cell repertoires in COVID-19. Assay used: immunoSEQ multiplex PCR; TCRdb lists only in-frame clones, some missing. The data show some 150,000 clones, with 70% to 85% seen just once and more than 5.5% held by the top ten. The germline V gene encodes CDR1 LGHNT and CDR2 FRNRAP. Trimming at V came to 5 bases and at J to 8 bases, leaving 16 bases not matched to a gene. This CDR3 contains 16 residues. The sequencing input was peripheral blood. The clonotype originates from a woman between 45 and 60 years old in a cohort sampled during active or convalescent COVID-19. The V call is TRBV12-5, the J call TRBJ2-3; 7 bases line up with TRBD2. CDR3 sequence: CASGPGGLVESGTQYF. The CDR3 nucleotides read TGTGCTAGTGGTCCGGGAGGACTAGTTGAGTCCGGTACGCAGTATTTT.